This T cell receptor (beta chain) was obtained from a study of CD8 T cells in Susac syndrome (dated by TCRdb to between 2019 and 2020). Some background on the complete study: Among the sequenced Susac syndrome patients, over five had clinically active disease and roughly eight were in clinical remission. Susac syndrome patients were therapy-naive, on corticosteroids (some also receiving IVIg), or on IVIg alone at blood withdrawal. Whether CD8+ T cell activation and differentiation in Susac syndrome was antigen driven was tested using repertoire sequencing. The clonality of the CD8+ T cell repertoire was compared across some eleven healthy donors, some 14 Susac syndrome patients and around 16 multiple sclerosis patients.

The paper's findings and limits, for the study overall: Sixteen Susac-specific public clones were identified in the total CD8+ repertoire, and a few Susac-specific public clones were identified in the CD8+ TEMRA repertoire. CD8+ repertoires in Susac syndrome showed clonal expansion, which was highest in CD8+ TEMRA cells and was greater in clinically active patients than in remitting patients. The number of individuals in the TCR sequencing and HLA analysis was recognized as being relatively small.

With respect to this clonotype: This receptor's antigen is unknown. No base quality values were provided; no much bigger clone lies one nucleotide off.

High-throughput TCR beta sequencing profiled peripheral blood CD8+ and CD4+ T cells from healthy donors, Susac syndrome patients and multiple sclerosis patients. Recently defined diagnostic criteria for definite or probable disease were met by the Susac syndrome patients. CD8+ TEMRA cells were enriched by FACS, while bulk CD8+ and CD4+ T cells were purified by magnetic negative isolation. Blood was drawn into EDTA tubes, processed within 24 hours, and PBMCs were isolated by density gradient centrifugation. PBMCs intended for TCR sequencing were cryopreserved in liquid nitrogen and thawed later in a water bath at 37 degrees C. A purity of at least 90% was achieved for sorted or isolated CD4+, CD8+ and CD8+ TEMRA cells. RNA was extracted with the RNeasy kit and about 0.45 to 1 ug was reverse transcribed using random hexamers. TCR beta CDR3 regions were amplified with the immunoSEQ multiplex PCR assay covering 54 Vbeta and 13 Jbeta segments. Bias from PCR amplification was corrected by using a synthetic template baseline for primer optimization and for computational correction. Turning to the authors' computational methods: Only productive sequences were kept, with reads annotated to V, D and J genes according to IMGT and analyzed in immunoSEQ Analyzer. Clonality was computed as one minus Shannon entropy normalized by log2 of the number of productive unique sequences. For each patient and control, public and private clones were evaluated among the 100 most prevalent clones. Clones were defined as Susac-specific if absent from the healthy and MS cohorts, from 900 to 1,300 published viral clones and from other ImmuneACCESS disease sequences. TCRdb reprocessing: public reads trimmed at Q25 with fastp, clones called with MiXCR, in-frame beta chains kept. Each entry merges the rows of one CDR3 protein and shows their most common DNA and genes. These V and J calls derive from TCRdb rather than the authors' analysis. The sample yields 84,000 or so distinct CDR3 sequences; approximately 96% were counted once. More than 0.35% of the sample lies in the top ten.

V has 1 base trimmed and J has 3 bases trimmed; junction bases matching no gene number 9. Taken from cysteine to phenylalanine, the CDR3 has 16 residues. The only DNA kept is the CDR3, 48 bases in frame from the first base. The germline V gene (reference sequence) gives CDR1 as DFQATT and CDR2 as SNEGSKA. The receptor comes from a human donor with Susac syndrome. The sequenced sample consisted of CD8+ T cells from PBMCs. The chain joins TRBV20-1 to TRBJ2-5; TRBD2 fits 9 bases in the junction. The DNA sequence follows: TGCAGTGCTAGAGGACTCGCGGGAGGGCCTGAAGAGACCCAGTACTTC. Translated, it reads CSARGLAGGPEETQYF.